The clone carrying this T cell receptor (beta chain) was observed a handful of times. Some clones are missing from TCRdb's copy, which holds only in-frame ones; the method was immunoSEQ multiplex PCR. The sample shows about 2.4 million clones, roughly 93% of them seen only once. This sample was included in a study of shared clonotypes between healthy human individuals. The CDR3 runs 14 residues. V was trimmed by 6 bases and J by 1 base, leaving 12 bases between them. CDR1 and CDR2 from the germline V gene are LNHDA and SQIVND (reference sequence). The receptor comes from a man between 18 and 29 years old in good health. Some clones in this sample may be carry-over from other donors' samples. Sequences were obtained from naive CD4+ T cells from PBMCs. Subset defined: CD45RA+ positively selected. The rearrangement uses TRBV19 and TRBJ1-1; D is unresolved. The CDR3 reads CASRETLQNTEAFF. The CDR3 DNA follows: TGTGCCAGTAGAGAGACACTACAGAACACTGAAGCTTTCTTT. Using reference TRBV19 and TRBJ1-1 for the parts outside the CDR3, the full variable domain is DGGITQSPKYLFRKEGQNVTLSCEQNLNHDAMYWYRQDPGQGLRLIYYSQIVNDFQKGDIAEGYSVSREKKESFPLTVTSAQKNPTAFYLCASRETLQNTEAFFGQGTRLTVV.